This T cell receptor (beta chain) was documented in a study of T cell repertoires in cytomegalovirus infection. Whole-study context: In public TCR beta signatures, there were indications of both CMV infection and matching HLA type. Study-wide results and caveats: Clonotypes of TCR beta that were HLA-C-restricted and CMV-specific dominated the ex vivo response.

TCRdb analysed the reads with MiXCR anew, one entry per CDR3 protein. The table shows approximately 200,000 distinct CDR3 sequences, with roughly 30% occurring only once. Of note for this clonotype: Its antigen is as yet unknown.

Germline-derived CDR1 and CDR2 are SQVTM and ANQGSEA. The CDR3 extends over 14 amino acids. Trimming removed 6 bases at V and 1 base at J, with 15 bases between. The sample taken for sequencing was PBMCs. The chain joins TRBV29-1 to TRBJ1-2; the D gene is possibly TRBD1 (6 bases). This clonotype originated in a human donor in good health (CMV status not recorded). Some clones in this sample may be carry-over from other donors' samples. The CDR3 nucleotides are TGCAGCGTGAGAACAGGGAGGGGTAACTATGGCTACACCTTC. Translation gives CSVRTGRGNYGYTF.